These 31 T cell receptor beta chains share one sample of origin, sequenced in a study of cytomegalovirus exposure and HLA in healthy donors. PCR was performed using 60 Vbeta and 13 Jbeta primers. Clones were sequenced by immunoSEQ multiplex PCR, and TCRdb holds only the in-frame ones, with some missing. The sample records about 120,000 clones, 65% to 80% being singletons. Sequencing input: PBMCs. The source is a man aged 55 to 70 in good health and CMV-seropositive.

The chain couples TRBV29-1 to TRBJ2-5; D is unresolved. This CDR3 spans 13 amino acids. Germline CDR1 is SQVTM and CDR2 is ANQGSEA. The V gene lost 6 bases and the J gene lost 0 bases, with 11 bases spanning the gap. CDR3 residues: CSVLDTNQETQYF. CDR3 bases: TGCAGCGTCCTTGATACTAACCAAGAGACCCAGTACTTC.

This chain joins TRBV19 and TRBJ1-6; 8 bases agree with TRBD1. The V gene end was trimmed by 10 bases and the J gene end by 6 bases; junction bases not matched to a gene: 5. The CDR3 totals 13 residues. Germline CDR1 reads LNHDA; CDR2 reads SQIVND (reference sequence). The CDR3 protein is CAIGQGGNSPLHF. In DNA form, the CDR3 reads TGTGCCATAGGACAGGGTGGTAATTCACCCCTCCACTTT. Combining the CDR3 with reference TRBV19 and TRBJ1-6 gives the whole variable domain DGGITQSPKYLFRKEGQNVTLSCEQNLNHDAMYWYRQDPGQGLRLIYYSQIVNDFQKGDIAEGYSVSREKKESFPLTVTSAQKNPTAFYLCAIGQGGNSPLHFGNGTRLTVT.

This chain connects TRBV28 to TRBJ2-7, with D possibly matching TRBD1 (6 bases). The germline V and J ends were trimmed by 7 bases and 0 bases, with 13 bases remaining between them. Per the germline V gene, CDR1 is MDHEN and CDR2 is SYDVKM. The CDR3 is 14 amino acids. CDR3 protein: CASTFRGTSYEQYF. CDR3 nucleotide sequence: TGTGCCAGCACCTTCAGGGGCACCTCCTACGAGCAGTACTTC.

This clone came up once. V usage is TRBV4-1 and J usage is TRBJ2-7, with 10 positions matching TRBD1. The junction had 7 bases not matched to a gene; V was cut back by 4 bases and J by 1 base. This CDR3 is built from 16 residues. Germline V gene lookup returns CDR1 MGHRA and CDR2 YSYEKL. CDR3 bases: TGCGCCAGCAGCCCCCCCCGGGGACAGGGGTCCTACGAGCAGTACTTC. Residues: CASSPPRGQGSYEQYF.

The V and J genes are TRBV4-1 and TRBJ2-1; D remains unclear. With 0 bases removed from V and 10 bases from J, the gap between germline ends came to 10 bases. The CDR3 is 13 residues long. Germline V lookup: CDR1 MGHRA, CDR2 YSYEKL. DNA of the CDR3: TGCGCCAGCAGCCAAGATCGAGAGTACGAGCAGTTCTTC. Protein: CASSQDREYEQFF.

The chain uses TRBV5-5 and TRBJ2-7; 9 positions match TRBD2. V shed 1 base and J 0 bases; nucleotides not matched to a gene: 2. The CDR3 has 15 amino acids. Germline-derived CDR1 and CDR2 are SGHKS and YYEKEE (reference sequence). In DNA, the CDR3 is TGTGCCAGCAGCTTGACTAGCGGGTTCTCCTACGAGCAGTACTTC. It specifies CASSLTSGFSYEQYF.

The V and J genes are TRBV10-2 and TRBJ2-7; D may be TRBD1 (5 bases). V was clipped by 0 bases and J by 4 bases, with 13 bases between them. The CDR3 has 15 residues. Germline CDR1 and CDR2: WSHSY and SAAADI. The CDR3 is CASSESRTPGYEQYF. The CDR3 DNA follows: TGCGCCAGCAGTGAGTCGCGGACACCGGGTTACGAGCAGTACTTC.

This rearrangement joins TRBV9 to TRBJ2-5; TRBD1 might be the D (7 bases). Germline lookup yields CDR1 SGDLS and CDR2 YYNGEE. The V and J ends lost 3 bases and 2 bases respectively, with 14 bases between them. The CDR3 spans 15 residues. In DNA form, the CDR3 reads TGTGCCAGCAGCGCACCGCAGGGGGGACAAGAGACCCAGTACTTC. It encodes CASSAPQGGQETQYF.

This clone showed up just once. This chain links TRBV5-1 with TRBJ2-2, with 7 positions matching TRBD1. Germline V CDR1 and CDR2: SGHRS, YFSETQ. The CDR3 extends over 15 amino acids. V lost 2 bases, J lost 7 bases, and 8 bases stayed unmatched. The CDR3 nucleotides read TGCGCCAGCAGCTTCGGCGACAGGGATATCGGGGAGCTGTTTTTT. Its translation: CASSFGDRDIGELFF.

The genes are TRBV4-1 and TRBJ1-5; D may be TRBD1 (5 bases). Trimming removed 0 bases at V and 0 bases at J, with 18 bases between. CDR1 and CDR2 from the germline V gene are MGHRA and YSYEKL. The CDR3 runs to 19 residues. The CDR3 DNA sequence: TGCGCCAGCAGCCAAGAGGTTCTTGGAAGGACAACTAGCAATCAGCCCCAGCATTTT. Encoded protein: CASSQEVLGRTTSNQPQHF.

This clone was detected only a few times. V usage is TRBV5-5 and J usage is TRBJ1-3, with a tentative D call TRBD1 (5 bases). The V gene lost 0 bases and the J gene lost 2 bases, with 12 bases spanning the gap. The CDR3 length is 16 residues. Per the germline V gene, CDR1 is SGHKS and CDR2 is YYEKEE (reference sequence). CDR3 coding DNA: TGTGCCAGCAGCTTGGGTCAGCAGGGCCCTGGAAACACCATATATTTT. This sequence encodes CASSLGQQGPGNTIYF.

This chain uses TRBV19 with TRBJ1-1; no clear D. Germline V gene data show CDR1 as LNHDA and CDR2 as SQIVND (reference sequence). The CDR3 runs 15 residues. Between the trimmed V and J ends, which lost 3 bases and 3 bases, there was a span of 14 bases. CDR3 nucleotide sequence: TGTGCCAGTAGTATGACTAATTCGGGTTACACTGAAGCTTTCTTT. Protein: CASSMTNSGYTEAFF.

J is TRBJ1-2 and V is TRBV29-1; TRBD1 agrees at 11 bases. The CDR3 runs to 13 residues. From germline, CDR1 is SQVTM and CDR2 ANQGSEA. J was trimmed by 4 bases and V by 6 bases; bases with no gene match: 4. The CDR3 sequence: CSVVGTGGYGYTF. The CDR3 DNA sequence: TGCAGCGTCGTGGGGACAGGGGGCTATGGCTACACCTTC.

As regards this clone: Germline is not matched at one junction end, which may reflect a read error. The chain combines TRBV20-1 with TRBJ1-2, with TRBD1 as a possible D gene (5 bases). CDR1 and CDR2 from the germline V gene are DFQATT and SNEGSKA (reference sequence). This CDR3 region has 10 residues. The CDR3 loop reads CSASSGVLEF. CDR3 DNA: TGCAGTGCTAGTTCGGGGGTTTTGGAGTTC.

The gene calls are TRBV18 and TRBJ2-3, with TRBD2 identical over 13 bases. V was pared by 6 bases and J by 3 bases, with 3 bases of the junction left unmatched. In germline, CDR1 is KGHSH, CDR2 LQKENI. CDR3 length: 15 amino acids. The CDR3 reads CASSPGLAGTDTQYF. CDR3 bases: TGTGCCAGCTCGCCGGGACTAGCGGGAACAGATACGCAGTATTTT.

The chain is built from TRBV27 and TRBJ2-1; 7 nucleotides align to TRBD1. V lost 1 base and J lost 5; bases outside the gene matches: 2. Germline CDR1 reads MNHEY; CDR2 reads SMNVEV (reference sequence). This CDR3 has 14 amino acids. CDR3 DNA sequence: TGTGCCAGCAGTTTATTGACAGGGCACAATGAGCAGTTCTTC. This translates into CASSLLTGHNEQFF.

This sequence joins TRBV5-1 and TRBJ1-2; D possibly corresponds to TRBD1 (5 bases). Trimming stripped 3 bases from V and 6 bases from J, with 18 bases between. The germline V gene encodes CDR1 SGHRS and CDR2 YFSETQ. The CDR3 extends over 15 amino acids. Written as DNA, the CDR3 is TGCGCCAGCAGCTCAGGAGGGACCTTACAGAATGGCTACACCTTC. It yields the protein CASSSGGTLQNGYTF.

The chain couples TRBV5-1 to TRBJ2-2; possible D gene TRBD1, 5 bases. Trimming took 4 bases from V and 0 from J, leaving 10 bases between them. This CDR3 has 15 residues. CDR1 SGHRS and CDR2 YFSETQ come from the germline V gene. Written as DNA, the CDR3 is TGCGCCAGCAGCGGTACAGGTTCGAACACCGGGGAGCTGTTTTTT. It translates to CASSGTGSNTGELFF.

The V and J genes are TRBV6-4 and TRBJ1-1; D is undetermined. The CDR3 is made up of 14 amino acids. Germline CDR1 is MRHNA and CDR2 is SNTAGT. Trimming pared 0 bases from V and 1 base from J, leaving 6 bases between. CDR3 in amino acids: CASSDSTANTEAFF. Here the CDR3 DNA reads TGTGCCAGCAGTGACTCCACAGCGAACACTGAAGCTTTCTTT.

Here the CDR3 reads CASRTGNLYNEQFF. The CDR3, as DNA: TGTGCCAGCAGGACCGGGAACCTATACAATGAGCAGTTCTTC. This chain connects TRBV7-3 to TRBJ2-1; tentatively, D is TRBD2 (5 bases). Trimming cost V 6 bases and J 4 bases, with 13 bases left between them. From germline, CDR1 is SGHTA and CDR2 FQGTGA. The CDR3 extends over 14 amino acids.

There are a few counts of this clone. This rearrangement joins TRBV5-1 to TRBJ1-5, with a possible D match to TRBD1 (5 bases). V lost 0 bases and J lost 2, with 9 bases in between. The CDR3 length is 15 residues. The V gene's germline CDR1 is SGHRS and CDR2 YFSETQ. The CDR3: CASSLAGSRNQPQHF. The CDR3 coding sequence is TGCGCCAGCAGCTTGGCAGGGTCTCGCAATCAGCCCCAGCATTTT. The full variable domain, its missing parts supplied by reference TRBV5-1 and TRBJ1-5, is KAGVTQTPRYLIKTRGQQVTLSCSPISGHRSVSWYQQTPGQGLQFLFEYFSETQRNKGNFPGRFSGRQFSNSRSEMNVSTLELGDSALYLCASSLAGSRNQPQHFGDGTRLSIL.

This chain joins TRBV9 and TRBJ2-7, with TRBD1 matching over 8 bases. The J segment lost 6 bases and the V segment lost 0 bases, leaving 5 bases of the junction unmatched. The germline V gene has CDR1 SGDLS and CDR2 YYNGEE. The CDR3 spans 14 residues. The CDR3 DNA is TGTGCCAGCAGCGTAGGGCAGGGGGCAGCCGAGCAGTACTTC. This codes for CASSVGQGAAEQYF.

This clone was picked up a small number of times. The V gene is TRBV7-8, the J gene TRBJ2-3; 11 bases map to TRBD2. The junction had 3 bases not matched to a gene; V was cut back by 5 bases and J by 5 bases. This CDR3 is 14 amino acids long. The germline CDR1 and CDR2 sequences are SGHVS and FQNEAQ. The CDR3 DNA is TGTGCCAGCAGCCCGCTAGCGGGAGGAGATACGCAGTATTTT. Translation gives CASSPLAGGDTQYF.

The rearrangement joins TRBV19 to TRBJ2-2; 8 positions match TRBD1. Germline CDR1 and CDR2: LNHDA and SQIVND (reference sequence). With V trimmed by 8 bases and J by 4 bases, 6 bases remained unmatched. The CDR3 consists of 14 residues. The CDR3 DNA reads TGTGCCAGTCAGACAGGGGCGGGCACCGGGGAGCTGTTTTTT. Protein: CASQTGAGTGELFF.

This chain joins TRBV2 and TRBJ2-7, with no clear D. V was shortened by 8 bases and J by 2 bases, with 10 bases between the two germline ends. CDR1 and CDR2 from the germline V gene are SNHLY and FYNNEI. This CDR3 comprises 12 residues. CDR3 sequence reads: CASFYAPYEQYF. The CDR3 DNA follows: TGTGCCAGCTTCTACGCCCCCTACGAGCAGTACTTC. Using reference TRBV2 and TRBJ2-7 for the parts outside the CDR3, the full variable domain is EPEVTQTPSHQVTQMGQEVILRCVPISNHLYFYWYRQILGQKVEFLVSFYNNEISEKSEIFDDQFSVERPDGSNFTLKIRSTKLEDSAMYFCASFYAPYEQYFGPGTRLTVT.

The rearrangement uses TRBV9 and TRBJ1-1, with D unresolved. The CDR3 extends over 13 amino acids. Looked up from germline, CDR1 is SGDLS and CDR2 is YYNGEE. The V end lost 0 bases, the J end lost 1 base, and 4 bases lay between the germline ends. CDR3 sequence (DNA): TGTGCCAGCAGCGTAGCGGGGAACACTGAAGCTTTCTTT. This encodes CASSVAGNTEAFF.

V is TRBV25-1 and J is TRBJ1-4, with TRBD1 identical over 7 bases. The V segment lost 7 bases and the J segment 10 bases; nucleotides outside the gene matches: 15. Looked up from germline, CDR1 is MGHDK and CDR2 is SYGVNS. The CDR3 loop spans 15 amino acids. CDR3 protein: CASTQTRQGKGKLFF. The CDR3 nucleotides read TGTGCCAGCACACAAACTAGACAGGGCAAAGGAAAACTGTTTTTT.

This rearrangement joins TRBV5-5 to TRBJ1-2; 9 nucleotides line up with TRBD1. V was clipped by 0 bases and J by 8 bases; unmatched bases: 17. Germline CDR1 and CDR2: SGHKS and YYEKEE (reference sequence). This CDR3 is built from 18 residues. The CDR3 protein is CASSLASTNVGTGSGYTF. The CDR3 DNA reads as TGTGCCAGCAGCTTGGCCTCTACTAACGTAGGGACAGGGAGCGGCTACACCTTC.

The chain has TRBV11-2 and TRBJ2-5; 10 nucleotides agree with TRBD1. The V segment lost 4 bases and the J segment 2 bases; nucleotides outside the gene matches: 7. This CDR3 has 16 amino acids. From germline, CDR1 is SGHAT and CDR2 FQNNGV. This chain's CDR3 is CASSSRRDRGQETQYF. CDR3 coding DNA: TGTGCCAGCAGCTCACGCCGGGACAGGGGACAAGAGACCCAGTACTTC.

The chain uses TRBV27 and TRBJ2-7; D is unresolved. The CDR3 extends over 14 amino acids. Germline values: CDR1 MNHEY, CDR2 SMNVEV (reference sequence). With 5 bases removed from V and 3 bases from J, the gap between germline ends came to 14 bases. The CDR3 loop reads CASSPTLIDYEQYF. Written as DNA, the CDR3 is TGTGCCAGCAGTCCCACCCTCATAGACTACGAGCAGTACTTC.

V gene TRBV11-2 combines with J gene TRBJ1-1; D may be TRBD1 (6 bases). This CDR3 comprises 17 residues. The germline V gene encodes CDR1 SGHAT and CDR2 FQNNGV. The germline V and J ends were trimmed by 0 bases and 4 bases, with 18 bases remaining between them. The DNA of the CDR3 is TGTGCCAGCAGCTTAGATCCGGGACATTATGTTGGCACTGAAGCTTTCTTT. Its protein product is CASSLDPGHYVGTEAFF. Drawing the rest from reference TRBV11-2 and TRBJ1-1, the complete variable domain is EAGVAQSPRYKIIEKRQSVAFWCNPISGHATLYWYQQILGQGPKLLIQFQNNGVVDDSQLPKDRFSAERLKGVDSTLKIQPAKLEDSAVYLCASSLDPGHYVGTEAFFGQGTRLTVV.